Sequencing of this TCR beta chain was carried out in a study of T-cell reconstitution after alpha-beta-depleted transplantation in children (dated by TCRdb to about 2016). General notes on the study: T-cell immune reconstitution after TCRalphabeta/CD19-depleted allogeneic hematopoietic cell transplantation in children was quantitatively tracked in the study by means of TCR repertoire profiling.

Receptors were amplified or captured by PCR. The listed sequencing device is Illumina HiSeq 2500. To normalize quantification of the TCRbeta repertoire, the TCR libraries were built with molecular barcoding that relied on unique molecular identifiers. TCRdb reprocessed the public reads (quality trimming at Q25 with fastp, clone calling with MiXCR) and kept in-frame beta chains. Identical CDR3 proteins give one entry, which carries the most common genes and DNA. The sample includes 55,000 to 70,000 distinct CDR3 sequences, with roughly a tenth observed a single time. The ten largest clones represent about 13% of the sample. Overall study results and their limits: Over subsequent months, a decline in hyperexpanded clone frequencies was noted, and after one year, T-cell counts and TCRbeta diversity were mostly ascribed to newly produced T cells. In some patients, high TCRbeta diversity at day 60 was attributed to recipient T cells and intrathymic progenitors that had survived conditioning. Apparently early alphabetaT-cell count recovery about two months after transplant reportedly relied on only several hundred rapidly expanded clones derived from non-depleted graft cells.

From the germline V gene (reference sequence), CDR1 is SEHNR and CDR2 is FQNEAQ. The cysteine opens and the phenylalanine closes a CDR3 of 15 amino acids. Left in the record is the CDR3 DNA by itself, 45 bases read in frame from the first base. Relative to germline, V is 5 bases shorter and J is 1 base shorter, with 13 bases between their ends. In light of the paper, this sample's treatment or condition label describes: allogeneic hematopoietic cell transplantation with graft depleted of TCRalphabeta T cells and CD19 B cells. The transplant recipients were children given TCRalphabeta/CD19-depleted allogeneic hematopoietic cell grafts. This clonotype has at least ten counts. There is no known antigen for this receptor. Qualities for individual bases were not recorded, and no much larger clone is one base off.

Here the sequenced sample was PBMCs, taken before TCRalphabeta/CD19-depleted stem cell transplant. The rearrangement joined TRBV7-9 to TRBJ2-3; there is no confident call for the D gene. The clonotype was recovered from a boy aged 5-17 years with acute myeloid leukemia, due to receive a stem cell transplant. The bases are TGTGCCAGCAGCGTAACCATGTCAGGCACAGATACGCAGTATTTT. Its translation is CASSVTMSGTDTQYF.